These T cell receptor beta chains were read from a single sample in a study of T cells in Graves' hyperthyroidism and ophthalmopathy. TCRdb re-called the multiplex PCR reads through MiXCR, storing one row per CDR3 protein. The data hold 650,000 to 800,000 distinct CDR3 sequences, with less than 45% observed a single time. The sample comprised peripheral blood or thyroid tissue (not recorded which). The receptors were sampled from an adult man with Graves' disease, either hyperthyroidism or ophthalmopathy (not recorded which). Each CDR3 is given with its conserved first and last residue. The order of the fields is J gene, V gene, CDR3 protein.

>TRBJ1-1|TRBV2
CASSSYRTATEAFF
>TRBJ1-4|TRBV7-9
CASSSPEWGPTNEKLFF
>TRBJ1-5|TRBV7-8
CAWSGGGDYSNQPQHF
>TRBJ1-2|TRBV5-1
CASSLSSVGGEENYGYTF
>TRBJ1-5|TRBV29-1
CSELGVSQHF
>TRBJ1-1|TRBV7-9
CASSFGAGYTEAFF
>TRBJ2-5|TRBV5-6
CASSLPVGVETQYF
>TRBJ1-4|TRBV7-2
CASSLVAQEKLFF
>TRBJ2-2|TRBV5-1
CASSLSGNTGELFF
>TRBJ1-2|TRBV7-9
CASSGWTGLSDGYTF
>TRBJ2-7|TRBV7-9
CASSYTGQGAGEQYF
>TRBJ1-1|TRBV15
CATRTGSVTEAFF
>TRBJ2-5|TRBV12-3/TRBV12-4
CASSYAPGATGDGETQYF
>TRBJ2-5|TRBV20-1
CSAPIAGGGQETQYF
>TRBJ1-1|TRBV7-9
CASSLGAGLGSHTEAFF
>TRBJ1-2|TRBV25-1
CASSVRTGDYGYTF
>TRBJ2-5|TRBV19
CARDPRAGETQYF
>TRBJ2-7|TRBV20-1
CSARRDSPSLGYEQYF
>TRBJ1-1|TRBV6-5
CATGREGSEAFF
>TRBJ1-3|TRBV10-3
CAISGLSGPGNTIYF
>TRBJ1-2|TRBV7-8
CASSFTGDPYGYTF
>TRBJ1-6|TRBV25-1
CASSESRRQGSPLHF
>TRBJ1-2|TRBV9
CASSVEYGSNYGYTF
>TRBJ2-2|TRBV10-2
CASRTSGYTGELFF
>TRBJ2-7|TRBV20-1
CSAWKTGTGQYEQYF
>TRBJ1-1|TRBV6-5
CATNDGAGTEAFF
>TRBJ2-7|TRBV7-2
CASSQGILYEQYF
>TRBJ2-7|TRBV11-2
CASTQGQGAYEQYF
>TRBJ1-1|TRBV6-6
CASSYSKPGTEAFF
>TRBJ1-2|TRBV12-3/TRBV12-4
CAISVGGLGYTF
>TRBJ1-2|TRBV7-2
CASSLESGQANYGYTF
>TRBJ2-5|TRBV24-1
CATAQGRDNQYF
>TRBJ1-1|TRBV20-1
CSATRDRAWTEAFF
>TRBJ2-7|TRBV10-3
CAISPTGQSSYEQYF
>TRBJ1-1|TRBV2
CARSGTGQSAEAFF
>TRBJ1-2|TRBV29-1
CSVGTGSYGYTF
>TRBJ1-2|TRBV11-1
CASSDRGGFPHSLHSPNYGYTF
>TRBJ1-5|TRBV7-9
CASSRATVNQPQHF
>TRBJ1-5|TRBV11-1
CASRARTGVGNQPQHF
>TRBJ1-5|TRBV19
CASSDYSNQPQHF
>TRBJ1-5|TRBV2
CASSGVGSNQPQHF
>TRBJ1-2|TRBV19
CASSFLTANYGYTF
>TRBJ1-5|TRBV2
CASGDSYNQPQHF
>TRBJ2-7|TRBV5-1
CASSTDGPPTYEQYF
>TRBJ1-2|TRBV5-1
CASRVPEDGYTF
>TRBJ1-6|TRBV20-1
CSATQGQGYNSPLHF
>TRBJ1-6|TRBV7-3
CASSERTGDNSPLHF
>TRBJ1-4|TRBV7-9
CASSQDTDSGNEKLFF
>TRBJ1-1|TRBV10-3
CAISDPGQELVGAFF
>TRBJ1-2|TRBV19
CAWMADREYGYTF
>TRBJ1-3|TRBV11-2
CASSSTLVLSSGNTIYF
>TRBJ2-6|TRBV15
CATSSWSGANVLTF
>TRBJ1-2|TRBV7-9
CASSLAGRENYGYTF
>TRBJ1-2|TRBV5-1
CASSDRSNYGYTF
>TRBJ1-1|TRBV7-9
CASSLVYEEKAFF